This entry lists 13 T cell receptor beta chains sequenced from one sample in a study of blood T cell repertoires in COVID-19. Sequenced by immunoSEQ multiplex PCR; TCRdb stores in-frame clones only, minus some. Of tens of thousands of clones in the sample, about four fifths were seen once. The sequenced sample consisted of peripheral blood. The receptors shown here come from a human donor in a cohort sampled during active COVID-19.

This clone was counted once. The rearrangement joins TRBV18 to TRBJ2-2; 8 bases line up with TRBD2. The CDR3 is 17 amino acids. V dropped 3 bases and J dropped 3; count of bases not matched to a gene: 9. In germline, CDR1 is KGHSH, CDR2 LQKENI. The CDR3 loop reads CASSPLRTGGDTGELFF. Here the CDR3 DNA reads TGTGCCAGCTCACCCCTACGGACGGGGGGGGACACCGGGGAGCTGTTTTTT.

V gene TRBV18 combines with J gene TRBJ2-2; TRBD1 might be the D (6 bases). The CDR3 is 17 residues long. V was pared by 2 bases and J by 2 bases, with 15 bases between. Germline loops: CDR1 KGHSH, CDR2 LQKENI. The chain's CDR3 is CASSPGQTPSNTGELFF. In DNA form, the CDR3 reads TGTGCCAGCTCACCAGGACAGACTCCTAGTAACACCGGGGAGCTGTTTTTT.

The CDR3: CASTRQAATSTDTQYF. The CDR3 DNA follows: TGTGCCAGCACCCGTCAAGCGGCGACTAGCACAGATACGCAGTATTTT. The chain recombines TRBV9 with TRBJ2-3; D may be TRBD2 (5 bases). From germline, CDR1 is SGDLS and CDR2 YYNGEE. The CDR3 has 16 residues. V lost 6 bases to trimming and J lost 0 bases, with 17 bases between them.

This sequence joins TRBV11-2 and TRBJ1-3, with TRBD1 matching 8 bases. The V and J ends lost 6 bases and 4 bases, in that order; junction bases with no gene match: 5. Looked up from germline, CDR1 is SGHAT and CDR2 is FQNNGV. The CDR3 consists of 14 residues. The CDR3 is CASSPGGSGNTIYF. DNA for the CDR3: TGTGCCAGCAGTCCAGGGGGCTCCGGAAACACCATATATTTT. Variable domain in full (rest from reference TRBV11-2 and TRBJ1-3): EAGVAQSPRYKIIEKRQSVAFWCNPISGHATLYWYQQILGQGPKLLIQFQNNGVVDDSQLPKDRFSAERLKGVDSTLKIQPAKLEDSAVYLCASSPGGSGNTIYFGEGSWLTVV.

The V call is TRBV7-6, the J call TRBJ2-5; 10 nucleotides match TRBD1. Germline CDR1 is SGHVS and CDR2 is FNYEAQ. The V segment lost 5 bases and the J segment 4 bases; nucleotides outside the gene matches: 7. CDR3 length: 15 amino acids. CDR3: CASSTHWDRGETQYF. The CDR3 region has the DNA TGTGCCAGCAGCACCCACTGGGACAGGGGAGAGACCCAGTACTTC.

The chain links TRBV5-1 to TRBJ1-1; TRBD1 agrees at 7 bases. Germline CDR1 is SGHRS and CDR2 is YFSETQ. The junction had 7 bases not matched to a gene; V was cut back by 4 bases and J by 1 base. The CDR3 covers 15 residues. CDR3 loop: CASSPGGTANTEAFF. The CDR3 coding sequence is TGCGCCAGCAGCCCAGGAGGGACAGCGAACACTGAAGCTTTCTTT.

CDR3: CASSLEQGPMNTEAFF. The CDR3 DNA follows: TGCGCCAGCAGCTTGGAGCAGGGCCCCATGAACACTGAAGCTTTCTTT. The chain links TRBV5-1 to TRBJ1-1; a weak D match, TRBD1 (5 bases). The CDR3 extends over 16 amino acids. V gave up 0 bases and J gave up 0 bases, with 12 bases separating them. CDR1 is SGHRS and CDR2 is YFSETQ in the germline V gene.

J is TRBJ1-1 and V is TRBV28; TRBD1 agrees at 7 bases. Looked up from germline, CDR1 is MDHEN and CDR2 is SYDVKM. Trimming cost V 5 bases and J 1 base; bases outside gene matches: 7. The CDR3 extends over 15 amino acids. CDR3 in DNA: TGTGCCAGCAGTCCCCCGGGACAGAAGAACACTGAAGCTTTCTTT. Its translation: CASSPPGQKNTEAFF.

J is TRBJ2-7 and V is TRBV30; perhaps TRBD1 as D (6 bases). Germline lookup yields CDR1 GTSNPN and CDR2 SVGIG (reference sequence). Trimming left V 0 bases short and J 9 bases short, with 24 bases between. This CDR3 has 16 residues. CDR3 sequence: CAWSVYVTGPIRGQYF. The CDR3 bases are TGTGCCTGGAGTGTATACGTGACAGGTCCCATTCGTGGGCAGTACTTC.

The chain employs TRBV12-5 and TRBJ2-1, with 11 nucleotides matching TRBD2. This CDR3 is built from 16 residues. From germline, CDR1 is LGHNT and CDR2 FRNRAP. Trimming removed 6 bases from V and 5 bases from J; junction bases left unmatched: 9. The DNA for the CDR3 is TGTGCTAGTGGCTCCGCTAGCGGGAGGTACGACAATGAGCAGTTCTTC. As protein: CASGSASGRYDNEQFF.

CDR3 sequence reads: CVRSLDSGNEQFF. CDR3 bases: TGTGTCAGAAGCCTAGACAGTGGCAATGAGCAGTTCTTC. The rearrangement joins TRBV7-5 to TRBJ2-1; the D call in the table, TRBD1, was not verified against the DNA. TRBV7-5 is termed a pseudogene. The CDR3 has 13 amino acids.

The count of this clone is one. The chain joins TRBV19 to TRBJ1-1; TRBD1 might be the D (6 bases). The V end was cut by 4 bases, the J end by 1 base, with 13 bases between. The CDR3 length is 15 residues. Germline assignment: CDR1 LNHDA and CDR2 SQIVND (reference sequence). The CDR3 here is CASSTPGQSNTEAFF. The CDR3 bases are TGTGCCAGTAGTACACCCGGACAGTCGAACACTGAAGCTTTCTTT.

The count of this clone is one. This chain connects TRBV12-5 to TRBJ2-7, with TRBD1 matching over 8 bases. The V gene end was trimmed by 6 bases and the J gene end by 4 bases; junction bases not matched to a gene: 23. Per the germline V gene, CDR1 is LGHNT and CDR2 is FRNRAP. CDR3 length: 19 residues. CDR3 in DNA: TGTGCTAGTGGAACCTTCCCTAAAAACCGGGACAGGAAGCAATACGAGCAGTACTTC. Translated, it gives CASGTFPKNRDRKQYEQYF.